This T cell receptor beta chain was obtained from a study of blood T cell repertoires in COVID-19. Study as a whole: The cDNA or gDNA used as material had been derived from T cells, B-cell-depleted T cells, or PBMCs.

This table comes from immunoSEQ multiplex PCR, and its TCRdb copy is limited to in-frame clones, with some not included. The profile shows about 170,000 clones, around 85% of them singletons. This clone was detected once. There are 16 residues in the CDR3. Germline assignment: CDR1 LNHDA and CDR2 SQIVND (reference sequence). The ends were cut back, 7 bases at V and 0 bases at J, with 17 bases in the middle. This chain links TRBV19 with TRBJ2-3; a weak D match, TRBD2 (5 bases). The receptor was derived from a man between 60 and 70 years old who had recovered from COVID-19. The sample consisted of peripheral blood. This CDR3 reads CASTDKGDPSTDTQYF. The CDR3 coding sequence is TGTGCCAGTACCGATAAGGGAGACCCTAGCACAGATACGCAGTATTTT.